This T cell receptor (beta chain) originates from a study of regulatory and conventional T cells in RAG deficiency. General observations from the study: Shorter CDR3s in all patient subsets; >80% Treg-Tconv overlap in Omenn.

Between the trimmed V and J ends, which lost 0 bases and 0 bases, there was a span of 6 bases. The CDR3 contains 14 residues. Germline-derived CDR1 and CDR2 are SGHNT and YYREEE (reference sequence). Data came from immunoSEQ multiplex PCR; TCRdb stores just in-frame clones and leaves some out. Of about 30,000 clones in the sample, more than 90% were seen once. Genomic DNA came from blood conventional CD4+ T cells gated CD25-low CD127-high. This clone was seen only once. As yet, its antigen is unknown. These same records also appear under a second study, on regulatory T cells. Per that study: The primer mix had 52 TRBV and 13 TRBJ primers.

The rearrangement uses TRBV5-4 and TRBJ1-2, with D hard to call. This TCR derives from a human donor in good health. The sequencing input was CD25- CD4+ T cells sorted from blood. The CDR3 protein is CASSLGSSNYGYTF. In DNA form, the CDR3 reads TGTGCCAGCAGCTTGGGCAGTTCTAACTATGGCTACACCTTC.